This is a list of T cell receptor beta chains from one sample in a study of human T cells and chemical hapten exposure. One entry per CDR3 protein results from TCRdb running MiXCR on the RACE reads. Among more than 90,000 distinct CDR3 sequences listed, over 9.5% were seen once. The sample consisted of whole blood, taken in connection with sensitization to the hapten diphenylcyclopropenone (DPC). The receptors derive from a man in his forties with alopecia areata. Some clones in this sample may be carry-over from other donors' samples. Each CDR3 is given with its conserved first and last residue. Each record gives: J gene, clone size, D gene, V gene, CDR3 protein, CDR3 DNA. D genes are given only for firm matches. Clone size, where shown, is once, few, many, or a class for clones that have expanded.

TRBJ1-2 - TRBD1 TRBV19 CASRGTGGNYGYTF TGTGCCAGTAGGGGGACAGGGGGCAACTATGGCTACACCTTC
TRBJ1-6 few - TRBV9 CASSLVPDYNSPLHF TGTGCCAGCAGCCTGGTCCCTGATTATAATTCACCCCTCCACTTT
TRBJ2-1 few TRBD2 TRBV6-2/TRBV6-3 CASSYSRREYNEQFF TGTGCCAGCAGTTACTCGAGGCGGGAGTACAATGAGCAGTTCTTC
TRBJ1-5 - - TRBV30 CAWSIGSNQPQHF TGTGCCTGGAGTATTGGTAGCAATCAGCCCCAGCATTTT
TRBJ2-4 many - TRBV28 CASSLGIRTEIQYF TGTGCCAGCAGTTTGGGGATTAGGACAGAGATTCAGTACTTC
TRBJ2-3 - TRBD1 TRBV7-2 CASSLVGTGGRDTQYF TGTGCCAGCAGCTTAGTAGGGACAGGGGGCAGAGATACGCAGTATTTT
TRBJ2-3 few TRBD1 TRBV18 CASSPVGQGVSDTQYF TGTGCCAGCTCACCGGTCGGACAGGGTGTGAGTGATACGCAGTATTTT
TRBJ2-3 - - TRBV10-3 CAISESVARRTDTQYF TGTGCCATCAGTGAGTCGGTGGCGAGAAGAACAGATACGCAGTATTTT
TRBJ1-4 few TRBD1 TRBV20-1 CSAPDRVSEKLFF TGCAGTGCTCCTGACAGGGTGTCTGAAAAACTGTTTTTT
TRBJ2-1 few - TRBV3-1 CASRLAGYNEQFF TGTGCCAGCAGACTAGCCGGATACAATGAGCAGTTCTTC
TRBJ2-2 - TRBD2 TRBV2 CASRASGRMTTGELFF TGTGCCAGCAGGGCTAGCGGGAGGATGACCACCGGGGAGCTGTTTTTT
TRBJ1-5 - TRBD1 TRBV20-1 CSGSGGIQPQHF TGCAGTGGATCAGGGGGAATTCAGCCCCAGCATTTT
TRBJ2-3 - TRBD2 TRBV14 CASRASGSSTDTQYF TGTGCCAGCAGGGCTAGCGGGAGCTCCACAGATACGCAGTATTTT
TRBJ1-1 many TRBD1 TRBV15 CATRDRGAGTEAFF TGTGCCACCAGGGACAGGGGAGCCGGCACTGAAGCTTTCTTT
TRBJ1-5 many - TRBV6-1 CASRVENLSNQPQHF TGTGCCAGCAGGGTGGAGAATCTGAGCAATCAGCCCCAGCATTTT
TRBJ2-1 few - TRBV6-6 CASSHDTGSGNEQFF TGTGCCAGCAGTCACGACACAGGGTCGGGCAATGAGCAGTTCTTC
TRBJ2-1 few TRBD2 TRBV12-3/TRBV12-4 CASSFSPGLAGTNEQFF TGTGCCAGCAGTTTCTCTCCGGGACTAGCGGGTACGAATGAGCAGTTCTTC
TRBJ1-5 few - TRBV27 CASSFQGGISNQPQHF TGTGCCAGCAGTTTTCAGGGAGGGATTAGCAATCAGCCCCAGCATTTT
TRBJ1-2 - - TRBV29-1 CSVEGWDYGYTF TGCAGCGTTGAAGGGTGGGACTATGGCTACACCTTC
TRBJ1-2 - - TRBV12-3/TRBV12-4 CASSFLRQGSSGNYGYTF TGTGCCAGCAGTTTCCTCCGTCAGGGAAGCAGCGGGAACTATGGCTACACCTTC
TRBJ2-1 many TRBD2 TRBV18 CASSPEGLAGGDEQFF TGTGCCAGCTCACCGGAGGGACTAGCGGGAGGCGATGAGCAGTTCTTC
TRBJ2-6 few - TRBV10-3 CAISAPSTDSGANVLTF TGTGCCATCAGTGCCCCCTCGACAGACTCTGGGGCCAACGTCCTGACTTTC
TRBJ1-1 many TRBD1 TRBV5-1 CASSLGQMNTEAFF TGCGCCAGCAGCCTGGGACAGATGAACACTGAAGCTTTCTTT
TRBJ2-2 few TRBD1 TRBV25-1 CASSARGMTGIVGELFF TGTGCCAGCAGTGCCCGAGGAATGACAGGGATTGTCGGGGAGCTGTTTTTT
TRBJ2-5 - TRBD1 TRBV19 CASSRQGQGEKTQYF TGTGCCAGTAGCCGACAAGGACAGGGCGAGAAGACCCAGTACTTC
TRBJ2-3 few TRBD2 TRBV7-2 CASSLDMGGGTDTQYF TGTGCCAGCAGCTTAGATATGGGAGGGGGCACAGATACGCAGTATTTT
TRBJ2-1 - TRBD1 TRBV28 CASSQGTAARNEQFF TGTGCCAGCAGTCAGGGGACAGCGGCGCGCAATGAACAGTTCTTC
TRBJ1-1 few - TRBV6-5 CASKEVFTPGNTEAFF TGTGCCAGCAAAGAAGTTTTTACGCCGGGAAACACTGAAGCTTTCTTT
TRBJ2-3 few - TRBV14 CASSRPDAYTDTQYF TGTGCCAGCAGCCGCCCCGACGCCTACACAGATACGCAGTATTTT
TRBJ1-1 few TRBD1 TRBV11-2 CASSLDRGGTEAFF TGTGCCAGCAGCTTAGACAGGGGGGGGACTGAAGCTTTCTTT
TRBJ2-1 many TRBD2 TRBV3-1 CASSHSGLAGRNEQFF TGTGCCAGCAGCCACTCAGGACTAGCGGGACGGAATGAGCAGTTCTTC
TRBJ2-7 - TRBD2 TRBV6-5 CASSYASGRPSEQYF TGTGCCAGCAGTTACGCGAGCGGGAGGCCTTCCGAGCAGTACTTC
TRBJ2-5 - - TRBV12-3/TRBV12-4 CASSLTQETQYF TGTGCCAGCAGTTTAACCCAAGAGACCCAGTACTTC
TRBJ2-6 few - TRBV28 CASKGGAGSPGANVLTF TGTGCCAGCAAGGGGGGCGCCGGGTCACCTGGGGCCAACGTCCTGACTTTC
TRBJ2-3 - - TRBV7-2 CASSLRPFRLTSQTTDTQYF TGTGCCAGCAGCTTAAGGCCGTTTAGGCTTACTAGCCAAACCACAGATACGCAGTATTTT
TRBJ2-7 - TRBD1 TRBV7-9 CASSFDRADEQYF TGTGCCAGCAGCTTCGACAGGGCAGACGAGCAGTACTTC
TRBJ2-3 - TRBD1 TRBV2 CASSEAWTGSDTQYF TGTGCCAGCAGTGAAGCCTGGACAGGGTCAGATACGCAGTATTTT
TRBJ1-1 few - TRBV28 CASGFRGMTEAFF TGTGCCAGCGGGTTCAGGGGAATGACTGAAGCTTTCTTT
TRBJ2-1 - TRBD2 TRBV7-3 CASSLTSGYSYNEQFF TGTGCCAGCAGCTTAACTAGCGGGTACTCCTACAATGAGCAGTTCTTC
TRBJ1-5 - - TRBV7-9 CASSSSSEENQPQHF TGTGCCAGCAGCTCATCCAGCGAGGAAAATCAGCCCCAGCATTTT
TRBJ1-6 few - TRBV20-1 CSATGGSPLHF TGCAGTGCGACCGGAGGATCACCCCTCCACTTT
TRBJ2-3 few - TRBV12-5 CASGLVSNGDTQYF TGTGCTAGTGGTTTGGTATCGAACGGAGATACGCAGTATTTT
TRBJ2-1 few TRBD1 TRBV28 CASNRDRDNEQFF TGTGCCAGCAACCGGGACAGAGACAATGAGCAGTTCTTC
TRBJ2-5 - TRBD2 TRBV6-2/TRBV6-3 CASSLLGLAGGETQYF TGTGCCAGCAGTCTACTGGGACTAGCGGGAGGCGAGACCCAGTACTTC
TRBJ2-3 - TRBD2 TRBV27 CASTSSGTSGSNTQYF TGTGCCAGCACCTCGAGCGGGACTAGCGGGAGTAATACGCAGTATTTT
TRBJ2-3 - TRBD1 TRBV28 CASSHLPGQVADTQYF TGTGCCAGCAGCCACCTCCCGGGACAGGTTGCAGATACGCAGTATTTT